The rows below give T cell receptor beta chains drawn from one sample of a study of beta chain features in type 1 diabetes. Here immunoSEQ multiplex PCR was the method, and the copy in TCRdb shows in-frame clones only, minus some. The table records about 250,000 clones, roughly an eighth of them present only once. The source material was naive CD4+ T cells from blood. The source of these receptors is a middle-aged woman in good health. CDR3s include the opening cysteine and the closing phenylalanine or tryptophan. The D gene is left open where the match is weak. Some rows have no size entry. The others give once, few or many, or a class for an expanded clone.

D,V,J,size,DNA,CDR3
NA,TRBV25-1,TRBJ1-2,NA,TGTGCCAGCAGTGGTGGGGGGAGGGATGGCTACACCTTC,CASSGGGRDGYTF
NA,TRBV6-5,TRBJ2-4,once,TGTGCCAGCACCCTGGGCGACATTCAGTACTTC,CASTLGDIQYF
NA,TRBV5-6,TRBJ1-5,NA,TGTGCCAGCAGCTTGTACACGGGAAGGAATCAGCCCCAGCATTTT,CASSLYTGRNQPQHF
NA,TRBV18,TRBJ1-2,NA,TGTGCCAGCTCACCACTCTACGGGGACTATGGCTACACCTTC,CASSPLYGDYGYTF
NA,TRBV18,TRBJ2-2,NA,TGTGCCAGCTCACCACGGGGCGGCCCGACCGGGGAGCTGTTTTTT,CASSPRGGPTGELFF
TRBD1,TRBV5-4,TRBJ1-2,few,TGTGCCAGCAGCCCCGGGACAGGAGCTAACTATGGCTACACCTTC,CASSPGTGANYGYTF
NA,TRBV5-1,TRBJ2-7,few,TGCGCCAGCAGCTTGGAGCTCACGGGGTACGAGCAGTACTTC,CASSLELTGYEQYF
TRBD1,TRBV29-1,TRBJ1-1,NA,TGCAGCGTGGACAGGGACCTTGAAACTGAAGCTTTCTTT,CSVDRDLETEAFF
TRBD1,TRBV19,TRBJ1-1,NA,TGTGCCAGTAGTACCGGGGACAGGGGAGACACTGAAGCTTTCTTT,CASSTGDRGDTEAFF
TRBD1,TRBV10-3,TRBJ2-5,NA,TGTGCCATCAGGAGGGACAGGGGAGGGGAGACCCAGTACTTC,CAIRRDRGGETQYF
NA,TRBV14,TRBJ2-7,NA,TGTGCCAGCAGCCATTTCGCCCCTGGTCACTATCCCTACGAGCAGTACTTC,CASSHFAPGHYPYEQYF
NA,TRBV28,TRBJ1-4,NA,TGTGCCAGCACCAGCCTTGGACAGAATGAAAAACTGTTTTTT,CASTSLGQNEKLFF
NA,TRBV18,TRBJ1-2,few,TGTGCCAGCTCACCAACGGCAGGTTTCAACTATGGCTACACCTTC,CASSPTAGFNYGYTF
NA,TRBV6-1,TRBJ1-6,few,TGTGCCAGCAGTGTTTCGGGGAAGCAATCACCCCTCCACTTT,CASSVSGKQSPLHF
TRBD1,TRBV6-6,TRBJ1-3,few,TGTGCCAGCAGTTACTCACAGGGGACGGGAGGAAACACCATATATTTT,CASSYSQGTGGNTIYF
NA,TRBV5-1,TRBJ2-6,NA,TGCGCCAGCAGCTTGGCGGGGGCTGGGGCCAACGTCCTGACTTTC,CASSLAGAGANVLTF
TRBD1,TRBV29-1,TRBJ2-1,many,TGCAGCGTTGTTCGACTTGGGACAGAGCACAATGAGCAGTTCTTC,CSVVRLGTEHNEQFF
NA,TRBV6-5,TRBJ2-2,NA,TGTGCCAGCAGTTATAGGCCTAGCAGCGGTGGGGAGCTGTTTTTT,CASSYRPSSGGELFF
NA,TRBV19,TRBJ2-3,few,TGTGCCAGTAGTATACTGGAGCGGGTCGACAGCACAGATACGCAGTATTTT,CASSILERVDSTDTQYF
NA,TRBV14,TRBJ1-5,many,TGTGCCAGCAGCCAGGGAGTCAGTCAGCCCCAGCATTTT,CASSQGVSQPQHF
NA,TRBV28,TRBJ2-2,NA,TGTGCCAGCAGTCAAAACCAGGGCACCGGGGAGCTGTTTTTT,CASSQNQGTGELFF
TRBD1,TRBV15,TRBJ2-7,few,TGTGCCACCAGCAGAGATGGGACAGCGAGCTCCTACGAGCAGTACTTC,CATSRDGTASSYEQYF